This T cell receptor beta chain was captured by sequencing in a study of CD8+ T cells in alopecia areata. In each case, RNA was isolated and then reverse transcribed into cDNA as the sequencing template. Method: immunoSEQ multiplex PCR; TCRdb's copy keeps in-frame clones and lacks some. The table records over 150,000 clones, roughly 60% of them present only once. About this clone: Antigen unknown.

CDR1 is SGHTA, CDR2 FQGNSA, per germline. V was pared by 1 base and J by 0 bases, with 7 bases between. The CDR3 consists of 14 residues. Points from the study as a whole: For lesional scalp, especially alopecia totalis/universalis, clonality was higher than in normal scalp. Patients shared TCRs less clearly than mice did, possibly for HLA-related reasons.

V and J are TRBV7-2 and TRBJ2-7; D uncertain. The receptor was derived from a human donor with alopecia areata. The sequences come from CD4+ T cells sorted from blood, collected at week 0. In nucleotides, the CDR3 is TGTGCCAGCAGCTTAGGGTATAGCTCCTACGAGCAGTACTTC. Its translation: CASSLGYSSYEQYF.